A selection of T cell receptor beta chains follows, all from one sample in a study of T cells in Graves' hyperthyroidism and ophthalmopathy. TCRdb reprocessed the multiplex PCR reads via MiXCR and lists one record per CDR3 protein. The table has around 500,000 distinct CDR3 sequences, about 16% seen once. The sample consisted of blood. All receptors derive from a woman aged 25-40 years with Graves' ophthalmopathy. CDR3s include the opening cysteine and the closing phenylalanine or tryptophan. Fields, in order: J gene, V gene, D gene, clone size, CDR3 protein, CDR3 DNA. A D gene is named only where the DNA matches it firmly. Clone size is shown for a subset of rows, as once, few, many or a class of expanded clone.

J: TRBJ2-7; V: TRBV28; D: NA; size: NA; CDR3: CASSSRDFRNEQYF; DNA: TGTGCCAGCAGTTCCCGGGACTTTAGAAACGAGCAGTACTTC
J: TRBJ2-2; V: TRBV28; D: TRBD1; size: few; CDR3: CASSSYRGSETGELFF; DNA: TGTGCCAGCAGTAGCTACAGGGGGTCGGAGACCGGGGAGCTGTTTTTT
J: TRBJ2-7; V: TRBV20-1; D: NA; size: NA; CDR3: CSARNLLRGEAYEQYF; DNA: TGCAGTGCTAGAAATCTTCTGCGGGGAGAGGCCTACGAGCAGTACTTC
J: TRBJ2-1; V: TRBV4-3; D: NA; size: few; CDR3: CASSQDRAFSYNEQFF; DNA: TGCGCCAGCAGCCAAGACAGGGCGTTCTCCTACAATGAGCAGTTCTTC
J: TRBJ1-2; V: TRBV5-1; D: NA; size: many; CDR3: CASSLDQANRYGYTF; DNA: TGCGCCAGCAGCTTGGATCAAGCCAACCGCTATGGCTACACCTTC
J: TRBJ2-1; V: TRBV4-3; D: TRBD2; size: NA; CDR3: CASSQENNRLAGYNEQFF; DNA: TGCGCCAGCAGCCAAGAGAACAACAGACTAGCGGGGTACAATGAGCAGTTCTTC
J: TRBJ2-1; V: TRBV2; D: NA; size: few; CDR3: CASGEGFWINEQFF; DNA: TGTGCCAGCGGCGAGGGATTCTGGATCAATGAGCAGTTCTTC
J: TRBJ1-2; V: TRBV30; D: NA; size: NA; CDR3: CAWSFFPLGRSSFLHGYTF; DNA: TGTGCCTGGAGTTTTTTTCCATTAGGCAGGTCAAGTTTCCTCCATGGCTACACCTTC
J: TRBJ2-3; V: TRBV2; D: TRBD2; size: many; CDR3: CASGGRAGPTDTQYF; DNA: TGTGCCAGTGGGGGGAGAGCGGGGCCCACAGATACGCAGTATTTT
J: TRBJ2-2; V: TRBV27; D: NA; size: NA; CDR3: CASSFKFETGELFF; DNA: TGTGCCAGCAGTTTTAAGTTTGAGACCGGGGAGCTGTTTTTT